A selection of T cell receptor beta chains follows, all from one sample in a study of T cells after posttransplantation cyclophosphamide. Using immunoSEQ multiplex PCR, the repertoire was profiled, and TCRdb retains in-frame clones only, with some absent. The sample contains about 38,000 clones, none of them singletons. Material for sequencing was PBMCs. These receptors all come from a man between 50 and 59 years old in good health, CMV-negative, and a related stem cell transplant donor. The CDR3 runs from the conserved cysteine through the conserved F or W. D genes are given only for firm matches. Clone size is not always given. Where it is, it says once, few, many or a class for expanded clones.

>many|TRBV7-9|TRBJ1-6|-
CASSNQRTVKNSPLHF
TGTGCCAGCAGCAACCAGCGGACAGTGAAAAATTCACCCCTCCACTTT
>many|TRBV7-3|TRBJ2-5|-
CASSRGAQETQYF
TGTGCCAGCAGCAGAGGAGCGCAAGAGACCCAGTACTTC
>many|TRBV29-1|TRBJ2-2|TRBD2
CSVMGGSGGTGELFF
TGCAGCGTGATGGGAGGGAGTGGTGGGACCGGGGAGCTGTTTTTT
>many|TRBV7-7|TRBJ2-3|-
CASSSGLGAKDTQYF
TGTGCTAGCAGCTCCGGACTGGGGGCGAAGGATACGCAGTATTTT
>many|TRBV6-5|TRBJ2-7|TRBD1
CASSYLGTGGDYEQYF
TGTGCCAGCAGTTATCTAGGGACAGGGGGGGACTACGAGCAGTACTTC
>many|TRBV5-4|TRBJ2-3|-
CASSQLQGSTDTQYF
TGTGCCAGCAGCCAATTACAGGGTAGCACAGATACGCAGTATTTT
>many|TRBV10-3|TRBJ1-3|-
CAISESAGSGNTIYF
TGTGCCATCAGTGAGTCGGCCGGGTCTGGAAACACCATATATTTT
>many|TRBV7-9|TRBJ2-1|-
CASSTSPNYNEQFF
TGTGCCAGCAGCACATCTCCAAATTACAATGAGCAGTTCTTC
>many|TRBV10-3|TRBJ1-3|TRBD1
CAISPTGPPGNTIYF
TGTGCCATCAGTCCGACAGGGCCCCCTGGAAACACCATATATTTT
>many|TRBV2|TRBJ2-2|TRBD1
CASSLDRGGELFF
TGTGCCAGCAGTCTCGACAGGGGCGGGGAGCTGTTTTTT
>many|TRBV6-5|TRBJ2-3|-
CASSSGTTPDTQYF
TGTGCCAGCAGTTCTGGGACAACCCCAGATACGCAGTATTTT
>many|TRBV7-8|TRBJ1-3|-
CASSFRGAGNTIYF
TGTGCCAGCAGCTTTCGGGGGGCTGGAAACACCATATATTTT
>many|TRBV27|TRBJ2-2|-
CASSFYLNTGELFF
TGTGCCAGCAGTTTTTATTTGAACACCGGGGAGCTGTTTTTT
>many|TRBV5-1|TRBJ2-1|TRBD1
CASSPQGAGYEQFF
TGCGCCAGCAGCCCACAGGGGGCTGGCTATGAGCAGTTCTTC
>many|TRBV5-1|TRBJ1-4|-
CASSLDVGRVFEKLFF
TGCGCCAGCAGCTTGGATGTAGGCCGGGTTTTTGAAAAACTGTTTTTT
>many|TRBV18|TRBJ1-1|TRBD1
CASSPGQGPEAFF
TGTGCCAGCTCACCGGGACAGGGACCTGAAGCTTTCTTT
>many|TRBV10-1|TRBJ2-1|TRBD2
CASSEGLAGGASYNEQFF
TGCGCCAGCAGTGAGGGTCTAGCGGGAGGTGCGTCCTACAATGAGCAGTTCTTC
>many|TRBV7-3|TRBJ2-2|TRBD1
CASSSHRGKGTGELFF
TGTGCCAGCAGCTCCCACAGGGGAAAGGGCACCGGGGAGCTGTTTTTT
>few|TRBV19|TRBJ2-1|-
CASSMAALQGEQFF
TGTGCCAGTAGTATGGCGGCCTTGCAAGGTGAGCAGTTCTTC
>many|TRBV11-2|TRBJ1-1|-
CASSLDPINTEAFF
TGTGCCAGCAGCTTAGACCCTATAAACACTGAAGCTTTCTTT
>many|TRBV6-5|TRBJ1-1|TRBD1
CASSRGQGLNTEAFF
TGTGCCAGCAGCAGAGGACAGGGGTTGAACACTGAAGCTTTCTTT
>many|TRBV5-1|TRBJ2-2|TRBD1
CASSGRGTANTGELFF
TGCGCCAGCAGCGGGAGAGGGACAGCGAACACCGGGGAGCTGTTTTTT
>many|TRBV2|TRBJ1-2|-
CASSEYAGSDYGYTF
TGTGCCAGCAGTGAATATGCAGGGTCTGACTATGGCTACACCTTC
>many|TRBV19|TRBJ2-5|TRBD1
CASSADRGVEETQYF
TGTGCCAGTAGTGCCGACAGGGGAGTTGAAGAGACCCAGTACTTC
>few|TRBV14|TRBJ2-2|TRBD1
CASSLDRVQNTGELFF
TGTGCCAGCAGCCTGGACAGGGTCCAAAACACCGGGGAGCTGTTTTTT
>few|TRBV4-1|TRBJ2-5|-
CASSQLRQAEETQYF
TGCGCCAGCAGCCAGCTACGACAGGCCGAAGAGACCCAGTACTTC
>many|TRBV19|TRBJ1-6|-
CASKSSPGGAAYNSPLHF
TGTGCCAGTAAATCCTCTCCGGGGGGCGCGGCCTATAATTCACCCCTCCACTTT
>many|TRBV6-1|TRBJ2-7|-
CASSGRAGISYEQYF
TGTGCCAGCAGTGGAAGGGCAGGGATCTCCTACGAGCAGTACTTC
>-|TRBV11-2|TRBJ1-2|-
CASSLVAGPNYGHTF
TGTGCCAGCAGCTTAGTGGCCGGCCCAAACTATGGCCACACCTTC
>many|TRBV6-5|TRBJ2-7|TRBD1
CASRDRRTYEQYF
TGTGCCAGCCGGGACAGGCGTACCTACGAGCAGTACTTC
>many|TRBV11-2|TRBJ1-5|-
CASSTGSNQPQHF
TGTGCCAGTTCAACAGGTAGCAATCAGCCCCAGCATTTT
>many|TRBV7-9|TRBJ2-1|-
CASSTMSNEQFF
TGTGCCAGCAGCACGATGAGCAATGAGCAGTTCTTC
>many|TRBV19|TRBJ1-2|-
CASSRQDLDGYTF
TGTGCCAGTAGCCGACAGGATTTAGATGGCTACACCTTC
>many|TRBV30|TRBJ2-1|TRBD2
CAWSGGTSGYNEQFF
TGTGCCTGGAGTGGAGGGACTAGCGGTTACAATGAGCAGTTCTTC
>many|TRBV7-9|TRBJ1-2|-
CASSLGQTVIYGYTF
TGTGCCAGCAGCTTAGGACAGACGGTAATTTATGGCTACACCTTC